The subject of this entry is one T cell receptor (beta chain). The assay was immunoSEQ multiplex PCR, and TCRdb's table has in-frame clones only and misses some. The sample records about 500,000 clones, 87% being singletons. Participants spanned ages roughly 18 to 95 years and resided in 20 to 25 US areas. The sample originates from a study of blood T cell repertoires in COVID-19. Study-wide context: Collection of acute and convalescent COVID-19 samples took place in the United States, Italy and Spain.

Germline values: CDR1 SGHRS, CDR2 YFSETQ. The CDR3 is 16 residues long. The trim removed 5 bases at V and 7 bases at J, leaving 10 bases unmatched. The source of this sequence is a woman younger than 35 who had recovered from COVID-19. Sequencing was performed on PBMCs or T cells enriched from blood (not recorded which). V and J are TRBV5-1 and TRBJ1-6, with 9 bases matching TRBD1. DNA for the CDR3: TGCGCCAGCAGATCCACAGGGGGCCATGGGAATTCACCCCTCCACTTT. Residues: CASRSTGGHGNSPLHF.